One TCR beta chain is described in this entry. Antigen: not known. This record belongs to a study of cytomegalovirus exposure and HLA in healthy donors. Background on the study: For the approximately 360 genotyped donors, approximately 82% fell within the Caucasian-associated ancestry cluster. Overall study findings and caveats: Specificity of a few CMV-associated chains for CMV antigens was verified in vitro. There were fewer than 200 TCR beta chains listed as cytomegalovirus-associated.

CDR3 size: 13 residues. With 5 bases clipped from V and 6 bases from J, the junction kept 5 bases outside the gene matches. Germline CDR1 MNHEY, CDR2 SMNVEV (reference sequence). PCR primers comprised 60 Vbeta and 13 Jbeta primers. Study processing details: The authors later counted 65 million to 80 million unique TCR beta chains, roughly 11 million of them shared. The protocol was immunoSEQ multiplex PCR, while the TCRdb copy is restricted to in-frame clones and leaves out a portion. V and J calls plus clone size are reproduced from that table; the DNA served to infer D and trimming. The sample contains 95,000 to 110,000 clones, about 72% of which appear only once.

What was sequenced was PBMCs. The chain is built from TRBV27 and TRBJ1-2; TRBD1 agrees at 8 bases. This clonotype was obtained from a young man in good health and CMV-seronegative. CDR3 protein: CASSPQGADGYTF. The CDR3 DNA sequence: TGTGCCAGCAGTCCCCAGGGGGCGGATGGCTACACCTTC.